Listed below are T cell receptor beta chains from one sample, sequenced in a study of CD8+ T cells in alopecia areata. Sequencing used immunoSEQ multiplex PCR; TCRdb keeps in-frame clones, though not all of them. The sample includes about 250,000 clones, 67% seen only once; the top ten take roughly 1.2%. The source was CD4+ T cells sorted from blood, collected at week 0. Receptor source: a human donor with alopecia areata. Both conserved end residues are part of each CDR3. The D gene is left open where the match is weak. Clone size is given for some rows only: seen once, a few or many times, or a class if the clone is expanded.

V: TRBV2
J: TRBJ1-5
D: -
size: -
CDR3: CASSELGSQPQHF
DNA: TGTGCCAGCAGTGAACTGGGTTCCCAGCCCCAGCATTTT

V: TRBV5-6
J: TRBJ2-1
D: TRBD2
size: -
CDR3: CASSWISGGSYNEQFF
DNA: TGTGCCAGCAGCTGGATTAGCGGGGGCTCCTACAATGAGCAGTTCTTC

V: TRBV30
J: TRBJ2-2
D: -
size: once
CDR3: CAWRAGTTGELFF
DNA: TGTGCCTGGAGGGCCGGGACCACCGGGGAGCTGTTTTTT

V: TRBV4-1
J: TRBJ1-5
D: TRBD1
size: few
CDR3: CASSPGQGDQPQHF
DNA: TGCGCCAGCAGCCCCGGACAGGGCGATCAGCCCCAGCATTTT

V: TRBV10-3
J: TRBJ2-3
D: -
size: -
CDR3: CAISPSTDTQYF
DNA: TGTGCCATCAGCCCTAGCACAGATACGCAGTATTTT

V: TRBV5-6
J: TRBJ2-4
D: -
size: -
CDR3: CASSPQPGAGVGYF
DNA: TGTGCCAGCAGCCCGCAACCTGGGGCTGGAGTAGGTTACTTC

V: TRBV30
J: TRBJ1-1
D: -
size: -
CDR3: CAWSEVNTEAFF
DNA: TGTGCCTGGAGCGAGGTGAACACTGAAGCTTTCTTT

V: TRBV2
J: TRBJ2-3
D: TRBD1
size: -
CDR3: CASSEGGDRGTRSTDTQYF
DNA: TGTGCCAGCAGTGAAGGCGGGGACAGGGGCACCCGTAGCACAGATACGCAGTATTTT

V: TRBV18
J: TRBJ2-5
D: -
size: -
CDR3: CASSPQGETQYF
DNA: TGTGCCAGCTCACCACAGGGAGAGACCCAGTACTTC

V: TRBV18
J: TRBJ1-2
D: -
size: -
CDR3: CASSPDNYGYTF
DNA: TGTGCCAGCTCACCAGATAACTATGGCTACACCTTC

V: TRBV13
J: TRBJ1-2
D: -
size: -
CDR3: CASSLGNSRAYGYTF
DNA: TGTGCCAGCAGCTTAGGGAATAGTAGGGCATACGGCTACACCTTC

V: TRBV29-1
J: TRBJ2-5
D: -
size: -
CDR3: CSVDLGVLETQYF
DNA: TGCAGCGTTGATTTGGGGGTTCTGGAGACCCAGTACTTC

V: TRBV5-6
J: TRBJ1-5
D: TRBD1
size: -
CDR3: CASSRGQGKWQPQHF
DNA: TGTGCCAGCAGCCGCGGACAGGGGAAATGGCAGCCCCAGCATTTT

V: TRBV7-2
J: TRBJ2-5
D: -
size: few
CDR3: CASSLSPTETQYF
DNA: TGTGCCAGCAGCTTAAGCCCGACGGAGACCCAGTACTTC

V: TRBV23-1
J: TRBJ2-4
D: -
size: -
CDR3: CASSQGGILAKNIQYF
DNA: TGCGCCAGCAGTCAGGGCGGAATCCTAGCCAAAAACATTCAGTACTTC

V: TRBV18
J: TRBJ1-1
D: -
size: -
CDR3: CASSPRRGPLNTEAFF
DNA: TGTGCCAGCTCACCACGGAGAGGTCCTTTGAACACTGAAGCTTTCTTT

V: TRBV30
J: TRBJ2-7
D: -
size: -
CDR3: CAWSGPFEQYF
DNA: TGTGCCTGGAGTGGACCTTTTGAGCAGTACTTC

V: TRBV18
J: TRBJ1-2
D: TRBD1
size: -
CDR3: CASSPPSGQVYGYTF
DNA: TGTGCCAGCTCACCACCCTCGGGACAGGTCTATGGCTACACCTTC

V: TRBV14
J: TRBJ1-6
D: -
size: -
CDR3: CASSQDTGMYNSPLHF
DNA: TGTGCCAGCAGCCAAGATACAGGGATGTATAATTCACCCCTCCACTTT

V: TRBV9
J: TRBJ2-2
D: -
size: -
CDR3: CASSARDMTNTGELFF
DNA: TGTGCCAGCAGCGCCAGGGACATGACGAACACCGGGGAGCTGTTTTTT

V: TRBV25-1
J: TRBJ2-5
D: -
size: few
CDR3: CASSEEETQYF
DNA: TGTGCCAGCAGTGAAGAGGAGACCCAGTACTTC

V: TRBV27
J: TRBJ1-2
D: TRBD1
size: once
CDR3: CASCSAGQGSTCNYGYTF
DNA: TGTGCCAGCTGTTCAGCGGGACAGGGGTCCACCTGTAACTATGGCTACACCTTC

V: TRBV6-6
J: TRBJ2-7
D: -
size: -
CDR3: CASSPGQGSYEQYF
DNA: TGTGCCAGCAGCCCTGGCCAGGGTTCCTACGAGCAGTACTTC

V: TRBV9
J: TRBJ2-7
D: -
size: once
CDR3: CASSAHLGEQYF
DNA: TGTGCCAGCAGCGCCCATTTGGGGGAGCAGTACTTC

V: TRBV9
J: TRBJ1-1
D: TRBD1
size: -
CDR3: CASSARQGTNTEAFF
DNA: TGTGCCAGCAGCGCCCGACAGGGTACGAACACTGAAGCTTTCTTT

V: TRBV29-1
J: TRBJ2-7
D: -
size: -
CDR3: CSVVTTGDPYEQYF
DNA: TGCAGCGTTGTCACAACAGGTGACCCTTACGAGCAGTACTTC

V: TRBV29-1
J: TRBJ2-7
D: -
size: -
CDR3: CSVGAKGTYEQYF
DNA: TGCAGCGTCGGGGCAAAGGGAACCTACGAGCAGTACTTC

V: TRBV27
J: TRBJ1-2
D: -
size: few
CDR3: CASSSTPGTLSVYGYTF
DNA: TGTGCCAGCAGTTCCACCCCGGGAACCTTGAGTGTCTATGGCTACACCTTC

V: TRBV29-1
J: TRBJ1-1
D: TRBD1
size: -
CDR3: CSVATGGGNTEAFF
DNA: TGCAGCGTGGCAACAGGGGGCGGGAACACTGAAGCTTTCTTT

V: TRBV29-1
J: TRBJ2-7
D: -
size: few
CDR3: CSVVTGPYEQYF
DNA: TGCAGCGTTGTAACAGGTCCCTACGAGCAGTACTTC

V: TRBV5-6
J: TRBJ2-1
D: -
size: -
CDR3: CASSLAGNEQFF
DNA: TGTGCCAGCAGCTTGGCAGGGAATGAGCAGTTCTTC

V: TRBV30
J: TRBJ2-1
D: -
size: -
CDR3: CAWGQLGDSYNEQFF
DNA: TGTGCCTGGGGACAGTTGGGGGACTCGTACAATGAGCAGTTCTTC

V: TRBV7-6
J: TRBJ1-1
D: -
size: few
CDR3: CASSNGWEVNTEAFF
DNA: TGTGCCAGCAGCAACGGGTGGGAGGTGAACACTGAAGCTTTCTTT

V: TRBV11-2
J: TRBJ2-1
D: TRBD2
size: -
CDR3: CASSLEPSGALFF
DNA: TGTGCCAGCAGCTTAGAGCCTAGCGGGGCCCTGTTCTTC

V: TRBV29-1
J: TRBJ2-5
D: TRBD2
size: -
CDR3: CSVGSGAMGTQYF
DNA: TGCAGCGTTGGGAGCGGGGCGATGGGGACCCAGTACTTC

V: TRBV30
J: TRBJ2-5
D: -
size: -
CDR3: CACLAETQYF
DNA: TGTGCCTGCCTCGCGGAGACCCAGTACTTC

V: TRBV7-2
J: TRBJ1-6
D: -
size: -
CDR3: CASSSLRGPYNSPLHF
DNA: TGTGCCAGCAGCTCCCTCCGGGGGCCCTATAATTCACCCCTCCACTTT

V: TRBV29-1
J: TRBJ2-5
D: -
size: -
CDR3: CSVRAGPGETQYF
DNA: TGCAGCGTTCGCGCCGGGCCGGGGGAGACCCAGTACTTC

V: TRBV9
J: TRBJ2-5
D: -
size: -
CDR3: CASSVTSDGIGTQYF
DNA: TGTGCCAGCAGCGTTACGAGTGACGGTATTGGAACCCAGTACTTC

V: TRBV5-6
J: TRBJ2-2
D: -
size: -
CDR3: CASSLSSGLTGELFF
DNA: TGTGCCAGCAGCTTGTCCAGTGGACTAACCGGGGAGCTGTTTTTT

V: TRBV11-2
J: TRBJ1-1
D: -
size: -
CDR3: CASSLGATYTEAFF
DNA: TGTGCCAGCAGCTTAGGGGCTACCTACACTGAAGCTTTCTTT

V: TRBV5-1
J: TRBJ1-1
D: -
size: -
CDR3: CASSPDRTEAFF
DNA: TGCGCCAGCAGCCCAGACAGAACTGAAGCTTTCTTT

V: TRBV5-6
J: TRBJ2-3
D: TRBD2
size: -
CDR3: CASSPAGGPLGDTQYF
DNA: TGTGCCAGCAGCCCAGCGGGGGGGCCGCTTGGAGATACGCAGTATTTT

V: TRBV19
J: TRBJ1-5
D: -
size: -
CDR3: CASSINPAGTNQPQHF
DNA: TGTGCCAGTAGTATCAACCCCGCGGGAACCAATCAGCCCCAGCATTTT

V: TRBV25-1
J: TRBJ2-5
D: TRBD2
size: -
CDR3: CASSARGGSETQYF
DNA: TGTGCCAGCAGTGCCCGGGGGGGTTCGGAGACCCAGTACTTC

V: TRBV5-6
J: TRBJ2-5
D: -
size: -
CDR3: CASSLAGQAETQYF
DNA: TGTGCCAGCAGCTTGGCCGGGCAGGCGGAGACCCAGTACTTC

V: TRBV10-3
J: TRBJ1-1
D: TRBD1
size: -
CDR3: CAIRGQGGTEAFF
DNA: TGTGCCATCAGGGGACAGGGGGGGACTGAAGCTTTCTTT

V: TRBV5-1
J: TRBJ1-1
D: -
size: -
CDR3: CASSLSGAGTGEAFF
DNA: TGCGCCAGCAGCTTGTCCGGGGCAGGTACGGGTGAAGCTTTCTTT

V: TRBV29-1
J: TRBJ1-4
D: -
size: -
CDR3: CSVRGEKLFF
DNA: TGCAGCGTCCGGGGAGAAAAACTGTTTTTT

V: TRBV10-3
J: TRBJ2-5
D: TRBD2
size: once
CDR3: CASTSPGGLETQYF
DNA: TGTGCCAGCACCTCACCGGGGGGGCTGGAGACCCAGTACTTC

V: TRBV7-9
J: TRBJ2-3
D: TRBD1
size: -
CDR3: CASTRGGTGQDTQYF
DNA: TGTGCCAGCACCCGAGGAGGGACAGGGCAAGATACGCAGTATTTT

V: TRBV6-5
J: TRBJ2-7
D: TRBD1
size: -
CDR3: CASRKDSRGEQYF
DNA: TGTGCCAGCAGGAAGGACAGCAGGGGGGAGCAGTACTTC

V: TRBV4-1
J: TRBJ2-2
D: -
size: few
CDR3: CASSPSTRKGELFF
DNA: TGCGCCAGCAGCCCATCGACTAGAAAGGGGGAGCTGTTTTTT

V: TRBV27
J: TRBJ1-5
D: TRBD1
size: -
CDR3: CAIGTGGNQPQHF
DNA: TGCGCCATCGGGACAGGAGGCAATCAGCCCCAGCATTTT

V: TRBV10-3
J: TRBJ2-7
D: TRBD1
size: few
CDR3: CAIGLDRNYEQYF
DNA: TGTGCCATCGGCCTGGACAGGAACTACGAGCAGTACTTC

V: TRBV6-6
J: TRBJ2-5
D: TRBD1
size: once
CDR3: CASSDRTGNRETQYF
DNA: TGTGCCAGCAGCGATAGGACAGGGAACCGTGAGACCCAGTACTTC

V: TRBV27
J: TRBJ2-4
D: -
size: -
CDR3: CASRNSVAKNIQYF
DNA: TGTGCCAGCAGAAACAGTGTAGCCAAAAACATTCAGTACTTC

V: TRBV7-3
J: TRBJ2-3
D: TRBD1
size: -
CDR3: CASSLYLGQGGTDTQYF
DNA: TGTGCCAGCAGCTTGTACCTCGGACAGGGAGGCACAGATACGCAGTATTTT

V: TRBV4-1
J: TRBJ1-5
D: -
size: -
CDR3: CASSQAYNQPQHF
DNA: TGCGCCAGCAGCCAGGCCTACAATCAGCCCCAGCATTTT